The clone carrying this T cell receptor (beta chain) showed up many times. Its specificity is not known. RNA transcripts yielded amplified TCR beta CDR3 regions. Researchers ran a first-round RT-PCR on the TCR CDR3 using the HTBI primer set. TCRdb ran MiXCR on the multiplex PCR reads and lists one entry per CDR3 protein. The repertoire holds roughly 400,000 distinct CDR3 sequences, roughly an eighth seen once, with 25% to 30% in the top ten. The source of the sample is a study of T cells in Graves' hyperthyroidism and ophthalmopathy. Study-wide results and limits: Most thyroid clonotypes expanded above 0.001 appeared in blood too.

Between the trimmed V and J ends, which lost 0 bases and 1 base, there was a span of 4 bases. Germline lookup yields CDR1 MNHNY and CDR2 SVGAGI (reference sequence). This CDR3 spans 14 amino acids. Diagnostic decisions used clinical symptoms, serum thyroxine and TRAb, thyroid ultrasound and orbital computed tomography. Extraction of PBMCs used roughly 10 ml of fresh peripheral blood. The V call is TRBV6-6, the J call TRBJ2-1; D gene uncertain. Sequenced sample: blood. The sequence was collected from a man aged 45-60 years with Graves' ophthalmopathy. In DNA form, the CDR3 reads TGTGCCAGCAGTTACTCTGAATCCTACAATGAGCAGTTCTTC. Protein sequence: CASSYSESYNEQFF.